These T cell receptor beta chains were read from a single sample in a study of shared clonotypes between healthy human individuals. Produced via immunoSEQ multiplex PCR; TCRdb's table is partial and in-frame only. The data contain around 1.9 million clones, roughly 95% of them singletons. Material: naive CD8+ T cells from PBMCs. The receptor set was obtained from a man younger than 35 in good health. Some clones in this sample may be carry-over from other donors' samples. The CDR3 runs from the conserved cysteine through the conserved F or W. Each record gives: J gene, D gene, V gene, clone size, CDR3 protein, CDR3 DNA. A D gene is named only where the DNA matches it firmly. Expanded clones are given a class, and other clones once, few, many or no size at all.

TRBJ2-7 - TRBV7-2 - CASSRRGPEQYF TGTGCCAGCAGCCGGCGAGGCCCCGAGCAGTACTTC
TRBJ2-1 TRBD2 TRBV11-3 - CASSSSGLAEQFF TGTGCCAGCAGCTCTTCCGGACTAGCTGAGCAGTTCTTC
TRBJ2-1 - TRBV5-1 - CASSLYPGPSSYNEQFF TGCGCCAGCAGCTTGTATCCCGGACCGAGCTCCTACAATGAGCAGTTCTTC
TRBJ2-7 TRBD1 TRBV28 - CASSKGQTYEQYF TGTGCCAGCAGTAAGGGACAGACCTACGAGCAGTACTTC
TRBJ1-1 TRBD1 TRBV7-2 - CASSNRDRPTEAFF TGTGCCAGCAGCAACCGGGACAGGCCCACTGAAGCTTTCTTT
TRBJ1-3 TRBD1 TRBV19 - CASSIRDSNSGNTIYF TGTGCCAGTAGTATCCGGGACAGCAACTCTGGAAACACCATATATTTT
TRBJ2-4 TRBD2 TRBV19 - CDGGEAKNIQYF TGTGACGGGGGGGAGGCCAAAAACATTCAGTACTTC
TRBJ2-5 - TRBV6-5 - CASRDSETQYF TGTGCCAGCAGAGACTCAGAGACCCAGTACTTC
TRBJ2-1 TRBD2 TRBV28 - CASSLSILGLRYNEQFF TGTGCCAGCAGTTTAAGTATTTTGGGACTACGATACAATGAGCAGTTCTTC
TRBJ1-1 TRBD1 TRBV19 - CASSPRDSTEAFF TGTGCCAGTAGTCCTCGGGACAGCACTGAAGCTTTCTTT
TRBJ2-1 - TRBV27 - CASSFGLVGNEQFF TGTGCCAGCAGTTTTGGGCTAGTGGGCAATGAGCAGTTCTTC
TRBJ2-7 - TRBV19 - CASSMTASYEQYF TGTGCCAGTAGTATGACAGCCTCCTACGAGCAGTACTTC
TRBJ2-7 TRBD1 TRBV14 - CASSHETGAAYEQYF TGTGCCAGCAGCCATGAGACAGGGGCGGCCTACGAGCAGTACTTC
TRBJ1-5 - TRBV25-1 - CASSRKNQPQHF TGTGCCAGCAGTCGGAAGAATCAGCCCCAGCATTTT
TRBJ1-2 TRBD1 TRBV7-9 - CASSLPGQGPIYGYTF TGTGCCAGCAGCTTGCCCGGACAGGGCCCTATCTATGGCTACACCTTC
TRBJ2-2 - TRBV28 once CASSFGENTGELFF TGTGCCAGCAGTTTTGGTGAGAACACCGGGGAGCTGTTTTTT
TRBJ1-2 - TRBV7-9 - CASSLSQGSLGGYTF TGTGCCAGCAGCTTATCGCAGGGGTCCCTGGGGGGCTACACCTTC
TRBJ2-3 - TRBV10-1 once CASSESGSADTQYF TGCGCCAGCAGTGAGTCTGGGTCTGCAGATACGCAGTATTTT
TRBJ2-3 - TRBV21-1 - CASSNQGLAGYTSTDTQYF TGTGCCAGCAGCAACCAAGGGCTAGCGGGTTATACTAGCACAGATACGCAGTATTTT
TRBJ1-5 - TRBV28 - CASRQPNQPQHF TGTGCCAGTCGACAGCCGAATCAGCCCCAGCATTTT
TRBJ2-1 - TRBV7-6 - CASSLGLDGYNEQFF TGTGCCAGCAGCTTAGGGCTAGATGGATACAATGAGCAGTTCTTC
TRBJ2-2 - TRBV7-9 - CASTSWTANTGELFF TGTGCCAGCACTTCTTGGACAGCGAACACCGGGGAGCTGTTTTTT
TRBJ2-7 - TRBV7-9 - CASSLAGREQYF TGTGCCAGCAGCTTAGCAGGGCGCGAGCAGTACTTC
TRBJ2-1 - TRBV6-5 - CASSYPDSRNEQFF TGTGCCAGCAGTTACCCGGACAGTAGGAATGAGCAGTTCTTC
TRBJ1-1 TRBD1 TRBV19 - CASSTGQGTEAFF TGTGCCAGTAGTACCGGACAGGGTACTGAAGCTTTCTTT
TRBJ2-2 - TRBV7-9 - CASSFNDRLGTGELFF TGTGCCAGCAGCTTCAACGACAGGCTAGGGACCGGGGAGCTGTTTTTT
TRBJ1-1 TRBD1 TRBV27 - CASSFITRQGILKAFF TGTGCCAGCAGTTTCATCACGCGACAGGGGATCCTGAAAGCTTTCTTT
TRBJ1-4 - TRBV25-1 few CASIRDGKLFF TGTGCCAGCATCCGCGACGGAAAACTGTTTTTT
TRBJ2-2 TRBD2 TRBV7-6 - CASTTPGLVTGELFF TGTGCCAGCACCACCCCCGGACTAGTCACCGGGGAGCTGTTTTTT
TRBJ2-1 - TRBV27 - CASSFLSEQFF TGTGCCAGCAGTTTCCTGTCTGAGCAGTTCTTC
TRBJ2-2 TRBD2 TRBV19 - CASSLAGALTGELFF TGTGCCAGTAGTCTAGCGGGGGCCCTTACCGGGGAGCTGTTTTTT
TRBJ2-7 TRBD1 TRBV9 - CASSAGTGKDEQYF TGTGCCAGCAGCGCCGGGACAGGGAAAGACGAGCAGTACTTC
TRBJ2-3 TRBD2 TRBV29-1 - CSGLAGPTDTQYF TGCAGCGGCCTAGCGGGACCCACAGATACGCAGTATTTT
TRBJ2-6 - TRBV7-8 - CASSVGGSGANVLTF TGTGCCAGCAGCGTAGGGGGGTCTGGGGCCAACGTCCTGACTTTC
TRBJ2-7 TRBD2 TRBV29-1 - CSVESSGGPYEQYF TGCAGCGTTGAGTCCAGCGGGGGACCCTACGAGCAGTACTTC
TRBJ2-5 TRBD1 TRBV28 - CASSPPLVRTGVQETQYF TGTGCCAGCAGTCCTCCACTCGTCCGGACAGGGGTTCAAGAGACCCAGTACTTC
TRBJ1-5 TRBD1 TRBV28 - CASSYLRGRGGQPQHF TGTGCCAGCAGTTATCTACGGGGCAGGGGGGGTCAGCCCCAGCATTTT
TRBJ2-1 - TRBV10-3 - CAISESTTDWEQFF TGTGCCATCAGTGAGTCGACTACGGACTGGGAGCAGTTCTTC
TRBJ2-7 TRBD2 TRBV5-6 - CASSRRAGVGFREQYF TGTGCCAGCAGCCGCAGAGCGGGAGTTGGCTTTAGAGAGCAGTACTTC
TRBJ2-3 - TRBV9 - CASSVADTQYF TGTGCCAGCAGCGTCGCAGATACGCAGTATTTT
TRBJ1-2 - TRBV29-1 once CSVLGVSGGYTF TGCAGCGTTTTGGGGGTCTCAGGGGGCTACACCTTC
TRBJ1-4 - TRBV6-4 - CASSLFREGLFF TGTGCCAGCAGTCTGTTCAGGGAAGGGCTGTTTTTT
TRBJ1-1 TRBD1 TRBV19 - CASSRDRGMNTEAFF TGTGCCAGTAGTAGGGACAGGGGGATGAACACTGAAGCTTTCTTT
TRBJ2-7 TRBD1 TRBV27 - CASSSRQGDEQYF TGTGCCAGCAGTAGCCGACAGGGGGACGAGCAGTACTTC
TRBJ1-2 TRBD1 TRBV2 - CASSAGQGGYGYTF TGTGCCAGCAGCGCGGGACAGGGCGGCTATGGCTACACCTTC
TRBJ1-2 - TRBV6-5 - CASSYSGRGYGYTF TGTGCCAGCAGTTACTCTGGCAGGGGCTATGGCTACACCTTC
TRBJ2-2 - TRBV27 once CASSLFLGSNTGELFF TGTGCCAGCAGTTTGTTTTTAGGGAGTAACACCGGGGAGCTGTTTTTT
TRBJ1-1 - TRBV2 - CASSEAPSLLNTEAFF TGTGCCAGCAGTGAAGCGCCGAGCCTCTTGAACACTGAAGCTTTCTTT
TRBJ2-5 TRBD1 TRBV30 - CAWKGGQGTQYF TGTGCCTGGAAAGGGGGCCAGGGGACCCAGTACTTC
TRBJ2-2 - TRBV10-3 - CATHPQGPDAGELFF TGTGCCACCCACCCACAGGGTCCGGATGCCGGGGAGCTGTTTTTT
TRBJ1-1 - TRBV6-5 - CASSYFSAQEAFF TGTGCCAGCAGTTACTTCTCGGCTCAAGAGGCTTTCTTT
TRBJ2-1 - TRBV11-3 - CASSPEPLTGQFF TGTGCCAGCAGCCCCGAACCCTTAACAGGGCAGTTCTTC
TRBJ1-4 TRBD1 TRBV7-9 - CASSPPTGEGEKLFF TGTGCCAGCAGCCCACCGACAGGGGAGGGAGAAAAACTGTTTTTT
TRBJ2-1 TRBD2 TRBV29-1 once CSVERTSGSYNEQFF TGCAGCGTCGAACGAACTAGCGGTTCCTACAATGAGCAGTTCTTC